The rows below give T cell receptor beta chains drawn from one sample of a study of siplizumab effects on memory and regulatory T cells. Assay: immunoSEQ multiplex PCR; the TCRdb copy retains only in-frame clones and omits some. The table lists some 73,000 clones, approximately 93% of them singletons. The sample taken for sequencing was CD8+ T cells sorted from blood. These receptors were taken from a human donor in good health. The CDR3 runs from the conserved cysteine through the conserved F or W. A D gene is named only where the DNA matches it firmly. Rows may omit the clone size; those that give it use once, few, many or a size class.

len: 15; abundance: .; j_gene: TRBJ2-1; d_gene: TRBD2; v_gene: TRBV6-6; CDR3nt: TGTGCCAGCAGCCCTAGCGGGGGGGCAGGGAATGAGCAGTTCTTC; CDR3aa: CASSPSGGAGNEQFF
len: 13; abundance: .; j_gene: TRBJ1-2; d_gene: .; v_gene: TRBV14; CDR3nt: TGTGCCAGCAGCCAAGTTGGGATTTATGGCTACACCTTC; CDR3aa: CASSQVGIYGYTF
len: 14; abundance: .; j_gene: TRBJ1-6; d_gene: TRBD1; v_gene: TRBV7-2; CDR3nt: TGTGCCAGCAGCTCTCAGGGGGCCTACCCCCCCCTCCACTTT; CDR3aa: CASSSQGAYPPLHF
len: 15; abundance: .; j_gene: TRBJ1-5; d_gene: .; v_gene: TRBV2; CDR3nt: TGTGCCAGCAGTGAATACCCAGGGAGCAATCAGCCCCAGCATTTT; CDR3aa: CASSEYPGSNQPQHF
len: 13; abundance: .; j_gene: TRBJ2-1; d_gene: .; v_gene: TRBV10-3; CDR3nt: TGTGCCATCAGTGAGTTTGGAGGGGGAGAGCAGTTCTTC; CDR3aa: CAISEFGGGEQFF
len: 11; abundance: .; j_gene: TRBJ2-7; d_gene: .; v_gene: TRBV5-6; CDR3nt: TGTGCCAGCAGCTTGGGTTACGAGCAGTACTTC; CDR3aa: CASSLGYEQYF
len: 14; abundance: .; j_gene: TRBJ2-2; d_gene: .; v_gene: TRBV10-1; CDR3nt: TGCGCCAGCAGTGAGTCGATATACACCGGGGAGCTGTTTTTT; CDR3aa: CASSESIYTGELFF
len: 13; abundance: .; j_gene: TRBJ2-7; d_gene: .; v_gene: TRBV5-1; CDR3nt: TGCGCCAGCAGCCAAGGACAGAGCTACGAGCAGTACTTC; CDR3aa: CASSQGQSYEQYF
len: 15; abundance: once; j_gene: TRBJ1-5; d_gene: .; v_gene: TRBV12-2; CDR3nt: TGTGCAAGTCGCCTGGGACAGGGGATTGAGCAGCCCCAGCATTTT; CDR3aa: CASRLGQGIEQPQHF
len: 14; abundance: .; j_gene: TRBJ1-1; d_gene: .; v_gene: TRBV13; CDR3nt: TGTGCCAGCAGCTTAGCCGGGCAGGGCACTGAAGCTTTCTTT; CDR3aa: CASSLAGQGTEAFF
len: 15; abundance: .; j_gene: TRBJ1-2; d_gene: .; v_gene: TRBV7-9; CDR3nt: TGTGCCAGCAGCCCCCCGGCTGGGGGAGGATATGGCTACACCTTC; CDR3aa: CASSPPAGGGYGYTF
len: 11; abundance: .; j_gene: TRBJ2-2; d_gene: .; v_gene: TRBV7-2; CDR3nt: TGTGCCAGCACCTCAACCGGGGAGCTGTTTTTT; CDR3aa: CASTSTGELFF
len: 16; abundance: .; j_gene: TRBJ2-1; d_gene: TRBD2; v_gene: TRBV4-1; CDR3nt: TGCGCCAGCAGCCAAGTTTCGGGACTAGCGGGGGGCGAGCAGTTCTTC; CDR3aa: CASSQVSGLAGGEQFF
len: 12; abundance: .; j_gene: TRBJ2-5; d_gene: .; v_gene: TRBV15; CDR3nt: TGTGCCACCAGCAGAGATGTAGAGACCCAGTACTTC; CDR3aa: CATSRDVETQYF
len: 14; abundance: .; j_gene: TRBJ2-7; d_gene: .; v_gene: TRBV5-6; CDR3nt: TGTGCCAGCAGCTTGGGGACTGATGATTACGAGCAGTACTTC; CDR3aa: CASSLGTDDYEQYF
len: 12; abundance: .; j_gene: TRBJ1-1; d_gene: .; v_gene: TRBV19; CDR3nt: TGTGCCAGTAGCGCCGGGAACACTGAAGCTTTCTTT; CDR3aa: CASSAGNTEAFF
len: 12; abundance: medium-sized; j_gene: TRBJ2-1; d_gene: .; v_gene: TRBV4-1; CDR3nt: TGCGCCAGCAGCCCGACTAACAATGAGCAGTTCTTC; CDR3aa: CASSPTNNEQFF
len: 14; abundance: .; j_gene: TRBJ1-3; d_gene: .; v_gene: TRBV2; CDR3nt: TGTGCCAGCAGTGAAGTATATTCTGGAAACACCATATATTTT; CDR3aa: CASSEVYSGNTIYF
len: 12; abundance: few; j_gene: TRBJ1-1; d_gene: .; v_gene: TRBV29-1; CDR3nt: TGCAGCCCTTGGGAGGAGTTCACTGAAGCTTTCTTT; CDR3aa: CSPWEEFTEAFF
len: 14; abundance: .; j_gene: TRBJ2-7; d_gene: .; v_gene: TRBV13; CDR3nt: TGTGCCAGCAGCTTAGGCTTCCAGGCTCGGGAGCAGTACTTC; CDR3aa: CASSLGFQAREQYF
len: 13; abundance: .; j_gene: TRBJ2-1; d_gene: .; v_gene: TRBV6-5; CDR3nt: TGTGCCAGCAGTTACTCCAGGGGTAATGAGCAGTTCTTC; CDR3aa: CASSYSRGNEQFF
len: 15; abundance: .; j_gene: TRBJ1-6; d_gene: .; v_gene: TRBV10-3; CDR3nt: TGTGCCATCAACGGGGACGGGTCCTATAATTCACCCCTCCACTTT; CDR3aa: CAINGDGSYNSPLHF
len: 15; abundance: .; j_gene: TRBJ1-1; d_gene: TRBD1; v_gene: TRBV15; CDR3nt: TGTGCCACCAGCAGAGAGGCAGGGGGCTATCCTGAAGCTTTCTTT; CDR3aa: CATSREAGGYPEAFF
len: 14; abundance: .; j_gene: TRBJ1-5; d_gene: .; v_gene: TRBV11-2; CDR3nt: TGTGCCAGCAGCTTTGGAGGGTCTGATCAGCCCCAGCATTTT; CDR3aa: CASSFGGSDQPQHF
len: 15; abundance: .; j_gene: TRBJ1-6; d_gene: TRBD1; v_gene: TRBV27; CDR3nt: TGTGCCAGCAGTTTTTTAGGGGGCGGGAGTTCACCCCTCCACTTT; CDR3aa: CASSFLGGGSSPLHF
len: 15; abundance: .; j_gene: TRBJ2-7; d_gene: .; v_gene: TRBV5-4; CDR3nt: TGTGCCACCAACAATGGGTCTCTACCCTCCTACGAGCAGTACTTC; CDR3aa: CATNNGSLPSYEQYF
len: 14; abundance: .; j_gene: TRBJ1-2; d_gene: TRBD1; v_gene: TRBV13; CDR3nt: TGTGCCAGCTCCCCGGGACAGGCCACCTATGGCTACACCTTC; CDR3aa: CASSPGQATYGYTF
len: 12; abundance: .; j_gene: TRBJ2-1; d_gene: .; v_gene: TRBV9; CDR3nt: TGTGCCAGCAGCGTAGCCCTCAACGAGCAGTTCTTC; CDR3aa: CASSVALNEQFF
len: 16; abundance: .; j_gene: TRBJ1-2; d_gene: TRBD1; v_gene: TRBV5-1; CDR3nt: TGCGCCAGCAGCGAGGGACAGGGGGCGTCCGACTATGGCTACACCTTC; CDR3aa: CASSEGQGASDYGYTF
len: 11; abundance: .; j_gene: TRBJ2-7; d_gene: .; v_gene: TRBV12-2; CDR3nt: TGTGCAAGTCGCTTAGGTGCGGAGCAGTACTTC; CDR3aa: CASRLGAEQYF
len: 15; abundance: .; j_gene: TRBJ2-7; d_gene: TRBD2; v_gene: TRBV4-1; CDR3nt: TGCGCCAGCAGCCAAGGCGGCGGGGGAACCTACGAGCAGTACTTC; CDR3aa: CASSQGGGGTYEQYF
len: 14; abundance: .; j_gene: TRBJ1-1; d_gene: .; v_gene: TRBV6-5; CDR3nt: TGTGCCAGCACCCACGGGGGACCGAACACTGAAGCTTTCTTT; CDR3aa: CASTHGGPNTEAFF
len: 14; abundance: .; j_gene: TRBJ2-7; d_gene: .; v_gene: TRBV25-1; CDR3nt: TGTGCCAGCGGTCAGGGGTGGGGTGTCGGCGAGCAGTACTTC; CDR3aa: CASGQGWGVGEQYF
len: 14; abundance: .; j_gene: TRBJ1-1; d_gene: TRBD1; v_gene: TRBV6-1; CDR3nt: TGTGCCACTACAGGGGGAGGATATAACACTGAAGCTTTCTTT; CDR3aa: CATTGGGYNTEAFF
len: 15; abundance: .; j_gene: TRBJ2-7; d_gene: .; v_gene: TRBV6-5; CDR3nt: TGTGCCAGCTCCCCGGCGGACAGCTCCACCTACGAGCAGTACTTC; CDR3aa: CASSPADSSTYEQYF
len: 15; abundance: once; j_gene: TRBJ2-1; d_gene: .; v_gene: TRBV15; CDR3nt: TGTGCCACCAGCAGAGAGGCGGGATCCTACAATGAGCAGTTCTTC; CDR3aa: CATSREAGSYNEQFF
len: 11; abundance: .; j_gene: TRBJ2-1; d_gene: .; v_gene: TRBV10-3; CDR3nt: TGTGCCATCAGTGAAGTCAATGAGCAGTTCTTC; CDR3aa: CAISEVNEQFF
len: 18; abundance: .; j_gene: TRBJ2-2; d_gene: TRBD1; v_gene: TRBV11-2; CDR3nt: TGTGCCAGCAGCGCAACACCGGGACAGGGGAAGAACACCGGGGAGCTGTTTTTT; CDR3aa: CASSATPGQGKNTGELFF
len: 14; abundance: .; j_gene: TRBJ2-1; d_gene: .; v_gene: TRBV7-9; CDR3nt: TGTGCCAGCAGCGACCCCCGGGTAGCTGGTGAGCAGTTCTTC; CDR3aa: CASSDPRVAGEQFF
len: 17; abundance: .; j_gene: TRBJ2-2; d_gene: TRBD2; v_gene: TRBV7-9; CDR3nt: TGTGCCAGCACCGCTTCAGGGACTAGCGGCCACACCGGGGAGCTGTTTTTT; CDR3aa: CASTASGTSGHTGELFF
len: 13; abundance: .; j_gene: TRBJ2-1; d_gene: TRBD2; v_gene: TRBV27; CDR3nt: TGTGCCAGCAGTTTTGGGACTAACAATGAGCAGTTCTTC; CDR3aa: CASSFGTNNEQFF
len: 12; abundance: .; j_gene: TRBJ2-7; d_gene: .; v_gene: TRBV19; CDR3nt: TGTGCCAGTAGTTTGGGCTCCTACGAGCAGTACTTC; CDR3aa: CASSLGSYEQYF
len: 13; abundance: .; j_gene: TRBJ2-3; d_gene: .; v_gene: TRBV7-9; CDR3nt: TGTGCCAGCAGCTTCCCAAGCACAGATACGCAGTATTTT; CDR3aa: CASSFPSTDTQYF